These T cell receptor beta chains were read from a single sample in a study of radiotherapy plus CTLA-4 blockade in lung cancer. TCRdb's table, derived via immunoSEQ multiplex PCR, lists solely in-frame clones and lacks some. The sample consists of around 14,000 clones, roughly 70% of them appearing once. Sequenced here: peripheral blood, sampled from a patient treated with radiotherapy plus ipilimumab. These receptors came from a human donor with non-small cell lung cancer whose response to radiotherapy plus ipilimumab could not be evaluated. Both conserved end residues are part of each CDR3. A D gene is named only where the DNA matches it firmly. Clone size is shown for a subset of rows, as once, few, many or a class of expanded clone.

clone size	D gene	V gene	J gene	CDR3 DNA	CDR3 protein
.	.	TRBV7-2	TRBJ2-5	TGTGCCAGCAGCTTCCGGAGGGACCAAGAGACCCAGTACTTC	CASSFRRDQETQYF
few	.	TRBV7-9	TRBJ1-1	TGTGCCAGCAGCTTACGGGGTACTGAAGCTTTCTTT	CASSLRGTEAFF
.	.	TRBV6-5	TRBJ2-7	TGTGCCAGCAGTTCGACTTACTACGAGCAGTACTTC	CASSSTYYEQYF
.	.	TRBV11-2	TRBJ2-3	TGTGCCAGCAGCTTAGATCGACAAAACACAGATACGCAGTATTTT	CASSLDRQNTDTQYF
.	.	TRBV5-4	TRBJ2-3	TGTGCCAGCAGCTTGGGTGGGCCGGCCACAGATACGCAGTATTTT	CASSLGGPATDTQYF
.	.	TRBV19	TRBJ2-3	TGTGCCAGTAGTCTCAGGGGACCATTCACAGATACGCAGTATTTT	CASSLRGPFTDTQYF
few	.	TRBV6-1	TRBJ2-2	TGTGCCAGCAAGATCGATTACACGAGGGAGGAGCTGTTTTTT	CASKIDYTREELFF
.	TRBD2	TRBV9	TRBJ2-1	TGTGCCAGCAGTGCTAGCGGGGGGGCGGGCGATGAGCAGTTCTTC	CASSASGGAGDEQFF
.	.	TRBV15	TRBJ1-1	TGTGCCACCAGCAGCAGTCGGGGGGCTGAAGCTTTCTTT	CATSSSRGAEAFF
few	.	TRBV11-2	TRBJ1-5	TGTGCCAGCAGCTTAGATCGCGAGGGTCAGCCCCAGCATTTT	CASSLDREGQPQHF
.	TRBD2	TRBV5-1	TRBJ2-3	TGCGCCAGCAGGATCACTAGCGGGGACACAGATACGCAGTATTTT	CASRITSGDTDTQYF
few	TRBD1	TRBV20-1	TRBJ1-2	TGCAGTGCTCCGGGACAGGGCCACTACACCTTC	CSAPGQGHYTF
.	.	TRBV5-1	TRBJ2-3	TGCGCCAGCAGGGGGACATACACAGATACGCAGTATTTT	CASRGTYTDTQYF
.	TRBD2	TRBV19	TRBJ2-2	TGTGCCAGTAGTAGGGGACTAGCGGGGGGAACAGCTAGCACCGGGGAGCTGTTTTTT	CASSRGLAGGTASTGELFF
.	.	TRBV9	TRBJ2-2	TGTGCCAGCAGCACCCGGGGGGCGGACACCGGGGAGCTGTTTTTT	CASSTRGADTGELFF
.	TRBD1	TRBV7-2	TRBJ1-6	TGTGCCAGCAGCTGGGGGGTGACAGGGGGCGGTTCACCCCTCCACTTT	CASSWGVTGGGSPLHF
few	.	TRBV20-1	TRBJ1-2	TGCAGTGCTAGAGAAGATTACAACTACACCTTC	CSAREDYNYTF
.	.	TRBV5-1	TRBJ2-5	TGCGCCAGCAGCTTGGATCCGGGACTCCAAGAGACCCAGTACTTC	CASSLDPGLQETQYF
few	TRBD1	TRBV6-1	TRBJ1-1	TGTGCCAGCAAAGAAAGACAGGGGAACACTGAAGCTTTCTTT	CASKERQGNTEAFF
once	TRBD2	TRBV7-2	TRBJ2-3	TGTGCCAGCAGCTTCGGGGGGGATACGCAGTATTTT	CASSFGGDTQYF
once	TRBD1	TRBV10-2	TRBJ1-1	TGCGCCAGCTCCGACAGGGTTGAAGCTTTCTTT	CASSDRVEAFF
.	.	TRBV19	TRBJ2-3	TGTGCCAGTAGTACAAGACAAGCAGTAACAGATACGCAGTATTTT	CASSTRQAVTDTQYF